What follows are 10 T cell receptor beta chains derived from one specimen sequenced in a study of T cell repertoires in cytomegalovirus infection. Each CDR3 protein gets one entry after TCRdb re-called the reads with MiXCR. The sample records 250,000 to 300,000 distinct CDR3 sequences, about 25% being singletons. The specimen sequenced was PBMCs. Every receptor here comes from a human donor in good health (CMV status not recorded). Some clones in this sample may be carry-over from other donors' samples.

This clonotype was found once. The V and J genes are TRBV12-3 or TRBV12-4 and TRBJ1-4; no reliable D call. The CDR3 runs 18 residues. Trimming took off 2 bases at V and 1 base at J, with 17 bases between the two ends. CDR3 residues: CASSLYREGRGTNEKLFF. In DNA, the CDR3 is TGTGCCAGCAGTTTATATAGGGAGGGCCGGGGAACTAATGAAAAACTGTTTTTT.

The chain is built from TRBV2 and TRBJ2-1, with 7 bases fitting TRBD1. The CDR3 sequence is 15 residues long. V dropped 6 bases and J dropped 0; count of bases not matched to a gene: 5. Germline CDR1 reads SNHLY; CDR2 reads FYNNEI. DNA for the CDR3: TGTGCCAGCAGAGAGGGACAGAGCTCCTACAATGAGCAGTTCTTC. The encoded protein is CASREGQSSYNEQFF.

The CDR3 here is CASRLSSGANVLTF. The CDR3 region has the DNA TGTGCCAGCAGACTGAGCTCTGGGGCCAACGTCCTGACTTTC. The rearrangement uses TRBV28 and TRBJ2-6; no firm D call. Trimming pared 6 bases from V and 0 bases from J, leaving 6 bases between. This CDR3 comprises 14 residues. In germline, CDR1 is MDHEN, CDR2 SYDVKM.

In this sample, this clonotype turned up a few times. The CDR3, as DNA: TGTGCCAGCAGACGGACGGAATCCTCTGGAAACACCATATATTTT. This encodes CASRRTESSGNTIYF. The chain has TRBV6-2 or TRBV6-3 and TRBJ1-3; D uncertain. CDR1 is MNHEY and CDR2 is SVGEGT in the germline V gene. CDR3 length: 15 amino acids. V was pared by 6 bases and J by 0 bases, with 12 bases between.

This clonotype occurred a few times. The rearrangement links TRBV12-3 or TRBV12-4 to TRBJ1-2; 9 bases are shared with TRBD1. This CDR3 has 15 residues. The ends lost 6 bases at V and 4 bases at J; junction bases unmatched: 9. The CDR3 sequence: CASSPGQGRTYGYTF. In DNA, the CDR3 is TGTGCCAGCAGCCCCGGACAGGGGAGGACCTATGGCTACACCTTC.

The chain is built from TRBV19 and TRBJ2-1; D remains unclear. The V gene's germline CDR1 is LNHDA and CDR2 SQIVND (reference sequence). V lost 3 bases and J 8 bases, leaving 14 bases between the germline ends. The CDR3 spans 14 residues. CDR3 DNA sequence: TGTGCCAGTAGTATCACCAGGCTTGGTCATGAGCAGTTCTTC. This gives the protein CASSITRLGHEQFF.

This clonotype was counted only a few times. This chain uses TRBV29-1 with TRBJ2-3, with 7 bases that match TRBD2. After removal of 7 bases from V and 5 bases from J, the junction contained 12 bases not matched to a gene. The CDR3 covers 14 residues. Germline values: CDR1 SQVTM, CDR2 ANQGSEA. The CDR3 coding sequence is TGCAGCGCGGAGGGAGGGAGCGTTAGAGATACGCAGTATTTT. Amino acid sequence: CSAEGGSVRDTQYF.

The V and J genes are TRBV28 and TRBJ1-4; D ambiguous. Germline V gene lookup returns CDR1 MDHEN and CDR2 SYDVKM. The CDR3 is 12 amino acids. Trimming cost V 5 bases and J 6 bases, with 7 bases left between them. Here the CDR3 reads CASSPPHEKLFF. CDR3 nucleotides: TGTGCCAGCAGTCCTCCTCATGAAAAACTGTTTTTT.

This clonotype was counted many times. The chain uses TRBV7-2 and TRBJ1-6, with D unclear. Deletions cut 2 bases from V and 5 bases from J, with 10 bases between. Germline CDR1 is SGHTA and CDR2 is FQGNSA. CDR3 length: 15 residues. The CDR3 reads CASSLLSVNNSPLHF. The CDR3 DNA follows: TGTGCCAGCAGCTTACTGTCAGTCAATAATTCACCCCTCCACTTT. Complete variable domain (other parts from reference TRBV7-2 and TRBJ1-6): GAGVSQSPSNKVTEKGKDVELRCDPISGHTALYWYRQSLGQGLEFLIYFQGNSAPDKSGLPSDRFSAERTGGSVSTLTIQRTQQEDSAVYLCASSLLSVNNSPLHFGNGTRLTVT.

This chain uses TRBV7-2 with TRBJ2-2, with a tentative D call TRBD2 (7 bases). This CDR3 contains 16 residues. The V gene lost 4 bases and the J gene lost 6 bases, with 18 bases spanning the gap. In germline, CDR1 is SGHTA, CDR2 FQGNSA. CDR3 sequence: CASSSYVGGGPGELFF. In DNA form, the CDR3 reads TGTGCCAGCAGCTCATACGTGGGGGGGGGCCCCGGGGAGCTGTTTTTT.